The 18 T cell receptor beta chains given below trace back to one sample, sequenced in a study of blood T cell repertoires in COVID-19 (dated by TCRdb to between 2020 and 2021). Library preparation employed the immunoSEQ multiplex PCR assay. Sourced from immuneACCESS, this table was stored by TCRdb with only in-frame sequences that have V and J called. A share of the clones is absent; for the studies checked, an unresolved V gene accounts for under half, and the remainder has no known explanation. In this sample the table shows roughly 220,000 clones, under 90% of which occur a single time. In total, the top ten clones hold 15% to 20% of the sample. Sequenced: peripheral blood. The receptors stem from a man in his thirties or forties with active or convalescent COVID-19.

The rearrangement uses TRBV4-3 and TRBJ1-5, with D perhaps matching TRBD1 (5 bases). Per germline, CDR1 LGHNA and CDR2 YSLEER. This CDR3 region has 16 residues. Deletions cut 0 bases from V and 4 bases from J, with 13 bases between. The CDR3 DNA is TGCGCCAGCAGCCAAGATCGGGGAGGGGCTAATCAGCCCCAGCATTTT. It codes for CASSQDRGGANQPQHF.

V gene TRBV7-7 combines with J gene TRBJ2-3; 9 nucleotides line up with TRBD2. Per the germline V gene, CDR1 is SSHAT and CDR2 is FNYEAQ (reference sequence). CDR3 length: 15 residues. J gave up 3 bases and V 5 bases, and 6 bases lay outside the gene matches. For the CDR3, the DNA is TGTGCCAGCAGCCCAAGCGGGGGGACGACAGATACGCAGTATTTT. Its translation is CASSPSGGTTDTQYF.

V is TRBV28 and J is TRBJ1-2; D remains unclear. The CDR3 runs to 14 residues. With 5 bases removed from V and 3 bases from J, the gap between germline ends came to 13 bases. Looked up from germline, CDR1 is MDHEN and CDR2 is SYDVKM. The CDR3 loop reads CASSAGSYYYGYTF. The CDR3 nucleotides read TGTGCCAGCAGTGCGGGATCCTACTACTATGGCTACACCTTC.

V is TRBV4-1 and J is TRBJ2-3; D remains unclear. CDR3 size: 15 residues. Per the germline V gene, CDR1 is MGHRA and CDR2 is YSYEKL. V lost 1 base and J 6 bases, leaving 14 bases between the germline ends. The CDR3 sequence is CASSQVPTKPDTQYF. The CDR3, as DNA: TGCGCCAGCAGCCAAGTCCCCACGAAGCCGGATACGCAGTATTTT.

The chain links TRBV28 to TRBJ1-2; D is unclear. CDR3 length: 13 amino acids. Trimming shortened V by 5 bases and J by 0 bases, and 7 bases separated the two germline ends. CDR1 is MDHEN, CDR2 SYDVKM, per germline. CDR3 DNA: TGTGCCAGCAGTCGCGCCACTAACTATGGCTACACCTTC. This gives the protein CASSRATNYGYTF.

The J gene is TRBJ2-3, the V gene TRBV6-5, with 10 nucleotides matching TRBD2. This CDR3 is built from 15 residues. Germline-derived CDR1 and CDR2 are MNHEY and SVGAGI. J was trimmed by 5 bases and V by 6 bases; bases with no gene match: 8. CDR3 protein: CASSYSGGLGDTQYF. CDR3 nucleotide sequence: TGTGCCAGCAGCTATAGCGGGGGGCTTGGAGATACGCAGTATTTT.

V usage is TRBV9 and J usage is TRBJ1-2, with 8 bases that match TRBD1. V trimming: 3 bases; J trimming: 8 bases; junction bases outside the gene matches: 15. This CDR3 has 16 amino acids. Germline V gene sequence: CDR1 SGDLS, CDR2 YYNGEE. The CDR3 DNA follows: TGTGCCAGCAGCGGAGGACAGGGCCGCGCCTCGTACGGCTACACCTTC. Translated, it gives CASSGGQGRASYGYTF.

A single count supports this clone. The V gene is TRBV7-8, the J gene TRBJ2-3; maybe TRBD2 (5 bases). CDR1 is SGHVS, CDR2 FQNEAQ, per germline. The length of the CDR3 is 14 residues. The ends were cut back, 1 base at V and 4 bases at J, with 9 bases in the middle. CDR3 nucleotides: TGTGCCAGCAGCTTAGGCGGGTCACCAGATACGCAGTATTTT. As protein: CASSLGGSPDTQYF.

V is TRBV5-5 and J is TRBJ2-7; D is unresolved. Germline CDR1 and CDR2: SGHKS and YYEKEE (reference sequence). The CDR3 spans 11 residues. V was cut by 3 bases and J by 6 bases, with 7 bases left in between. CDR3 loop: CASSSSGEQYF. DNA of the CDR3: TGTGCCAGCAGCTCCTCGGGCGAGCAGTACTTC.

This chain links TRBV7-2 with TRBJ1-6; 8 positions agree with TRBD1. The V gene end was trimmed by 5 bases and the J gene end by 8 bases; junction bases not matched to a gene: 5. This CDR3 is 14 amino acids long. Germline lookup yields CDR1 SGHTA and CDR2 FQGNSA. CDR3 coding DNA: TGTGCCAGCAGCCCAAGACAGGGGTATTCACCCCTCCACTTT. The encoded protein is CASSPRQGYSPLHF. The variable domain in full, completed from reference TRBV7-2 and TRBJ1-6, reads GAGVSQSPSNKVTEKGKDVELRCDPISGHTALYWYRQSLGQGLEFLIYFQGNSAPDKSGLPSDRFSAERTGGSVSTLTIQRTQQEDSAVYLCASSPRQGYSPLHFGNGTRLTVT.

This rearrangement joins TRBV4-1 to TRBJ2-2; 9 positions match TRBD2. The length of the CDR3 is 18 residues. V dropped 1 base and J dropped 4; count of bases not matched to a gene: 10. Germline V gene sequence: CDR1 MGHRA, CDR2 YSYEKL. CDR3 residues: CASSQVPPRGGLTGELFF. For the CDR3, the DNA is TGCGCCAGCAGCCAAGTCCCCCCGCGGGGGGGCCTCACCGGGGAGCTGTTTTTT.

This sequence joins TRBV19 and TRBJ2-3; TRBD1 agrees at 7 bases. Germline V gene sequence: CDR1 LNHDA, CDR2 SQIVND (reference sequence). V shed 2 bases and J 1 base; nucleotides not matched to a gene: 3. The CDR3 has 15 amino acids. DNA for the CDR3: TGTGCCAGTAGTATAATAACAGGGGGCACAGATACGCAGTATTTT. Its translation is CASSIITGGTDTQYF.

The V gene is TRBV7-6, the J gene TRBJ2-7; maybe TRBD1 (5 bases). V shed 0 bases and J shed 5 bases, with 20 bases lying between them. The CDR3 is 17 amino acids. The germline V gene encodes CDR1 SGHVS and CDR2 FNYEAQ. The DNA of the CDR3 is TGTGCCAGCAGCTTAGCGCTAGGGCAGGGATCGGACAACGAGCAGTACTTC. Protein: CASSLALGQGSDNEQYF.

This chain connects TRBV30 to TRBJ1-5; no reliable D call. Trimming left V 4 bases short and J 7 bases short, with 11 bases between. CDR3 length equals 12 residues. Per the germline V gene, CDR1 is GTSNPN and CDR2 is SVGIG (reference sequence). CDR3 in amino acids: CAWNLGSQPQHF. CDR3 in DNA: TGTGCCTGGAATCTGGGGAGCCAGCCCCAGCATTTT.

The genes are TRBV5-1 and TRBJ1-2; D unresolved. The CDR3 is 13 amino acids. The V end lost 1 base, the J end lost 7 bases, and 11 bases lay between the germline ends. CDR1 and CDR2 from the germline V gene are SGHRS and YFSETQ. The CDR3 nucleotides are TGCGCCAGCAGCTTGCAGTCCGGGGTTGGCTACACCTTC. This sequence encodes CASSLQSGVGYTF.

In its sample, this clone was seen many times. This chain joins TRBV29-1 and TRBJ2-1, with TRBD2 identical over 12 bases. CDR3 length: 18 amino acids. Germline V CDR1 and CDR2: SQVTM, ANQGSEA. Trimming at V came to 3 bases and at J to 1 base, leaving 10 bases not matched to a gene. CDR3 amino acids: CSVEGLPTSGSSYNEQFF. In DNA, the CDR3 is TGCAGCGTTGAGGGTTTACCGACTAGCGGGAGTTCCTACAATGAGCAGTTCTTC.

The rearrangement uses TRBV5-1 and TRBJ1-1; D remains ambiguous. The CDR3 is made up of 15 amino acids. V lost 0 bases to trimming and J lost 1 base, with 10 bases between them. Germline-derived CDR1 and CDR2 are SGHRS and YFSETQ. CDR3 nucleotides: TGCGCCAGCAGCTTGGAGTTGCGGGAGAACACTGAAGCTTTCTTT. This translates into CASSLELRENTEAFF.

The chain combines TRBV23-1 with TRBJ2-2; weak D call: TRBD2 (6 bases). TRBV23-1 is identified as an open reading frame with a role that is uncertain. Trimming cost V 8 bases and J 2 bases, with 12 bases left between them. The CDR3 loop spans 14 amino acids. The DNA for the CDR3 is TGCGCCAGCGCTACGGGACTTAACACCGGGGAGCTGTTTTTT. Amino acid sequence: CASATGLNTGELFF.